The present T cell receptor (beta chain) was sequenced within a study of cytomegalovirus exposure and HLA in healthy donors. General study points: Later on, a genetic analysis was performed. It linked a missense variant in DCLRE1C with V- and J-gene trimming of TCR beta.

Primers included in the PCR were 60 Vbeta and 13 Jbeta primers. Clones were sequenced by immunoSEQ multiplex PCR, and TCRdb holds only the in-frame ones, with some missing. This sample has around 150,000 clones, with around 85% found just once. Only one count was recorded for this clone. The antigen remains undetermined. Every donor was a healthy person donating bone marrow. The length of the CDR3 is 13 residues. CDR1 is SQVTM and CDR2 is ANQGSEA in the germline V gene. V was trimmed by 3 bases and J by 2 bases, leaving 9 bases between them. Material: PBMCs. This rearrangement joins TRBV29-1 to TRBJ2-3; D is possibly TRBD2 (7 bases). The origin of this receptor is a young woman in good health and CMV-seronegative. DNA of the CDR3: TGCAGCGTTGAGGGGGGGGCCACAGATACGCAGTATTTT. Protein product: CSVEGGATDTQYF.